Detailed here is one TCR beta chain. The antigen is unknown. V lost 5 bases and J 7 bases, leaving 8 bases between the germline ends. The CDR3 is 11 residues long. The germline CDR1 and CDR2 sequences are LNHDA and SQIVND (reference sequence). The data derive from a study of OX40 agonist ivuxolimab in advanced cancers. Background on the study: Ivuxolimab, an antibody that agonizes OX40 (CD134), was administered to the patients. Every 2 weeks, patients received ivuxolimab intravenously, dosed at 0.01 to 10 mg/kg.

Study-level findings and limits: More expanded clones were found, on average, in CD8+ than in CD4+ T cells.

Profiled with immunoSEQ multiplex PCR; TCRdb holds only in-frame clones, not every one. The sample yields roughly 42,000 clones, approximately 86% seen once. Sequenced material: CD4+ or CD8+ T cells sorted from blood, taken in a trial of the OX40 agonist ivuxolimab. The clonotype was recovered from an adult with an advanced solid tumor such as melanoma, head and neck, liver or kidney cancer. J is TRBJ2-5 and V is TRBV19; no reliable D call. The CDR3 region has the DNA TGTGCCAGTAGTTCCCTAGGGACCCAGTACTTC. Its protein is CASSSLGTQYF.